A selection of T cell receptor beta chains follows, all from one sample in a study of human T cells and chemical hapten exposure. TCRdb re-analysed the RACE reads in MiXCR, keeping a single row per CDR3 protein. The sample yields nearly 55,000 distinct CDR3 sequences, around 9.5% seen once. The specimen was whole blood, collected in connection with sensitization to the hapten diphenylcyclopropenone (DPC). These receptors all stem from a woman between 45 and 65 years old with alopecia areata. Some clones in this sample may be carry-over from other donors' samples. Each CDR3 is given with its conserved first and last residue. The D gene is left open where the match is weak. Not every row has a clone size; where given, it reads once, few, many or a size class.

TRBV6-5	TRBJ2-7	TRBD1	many	CASSYSDREYEQYF	TGTGCCAGCAGTTACTCGGACAGGGAGTACGAGCAGTACTTC
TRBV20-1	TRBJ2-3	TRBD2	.	CSARGQTSGAGFTDTQYF	TGCAGTGCTAGAGGTCAGACTAGCGGGGCGGGGTTCACAGATACGCAGTATTTT
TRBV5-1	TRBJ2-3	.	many	CASSLGSTDTQYF	TGTGCCAGCAGCTTAGGCTCTACAGATACGCAGTATTTT
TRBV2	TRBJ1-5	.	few	CASRYSGPQPQHF	TGTGCCAGCCGGTACTCAGGGCCGCAGCCCCAGCATTTT
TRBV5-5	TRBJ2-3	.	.	CASSLVISTDTQYF	TGTGCCAGCAGCCTGGTGATTAGCACAGATACGCAGTATTTT
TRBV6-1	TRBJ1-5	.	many	CASSEVSPGRYSNQPQHF	TGTGCCAGCAGTGAAGTGTCTCCGGGGCGGTATAGCAATCAGCCCCAGCATTTT
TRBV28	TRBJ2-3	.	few	CASSFSPGPSTDTQYF	TGTGCCAGCAGTTTCTCACCGGGGCCGAGCACAGATACGCAGTATTTT
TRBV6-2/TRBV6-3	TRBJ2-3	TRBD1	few	CASSSGTGQDTQYF	TGTGCCAGCAGTTCGGGGACAGGGCAAGATACGCAGTATTTT
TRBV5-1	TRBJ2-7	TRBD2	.	CASSLSGSLAGVTYEQYF	TGCGCCAGCAGCTTGAGTGGGTCGTTAGCGGGCGTTACCTACGAGCAGTACTTC
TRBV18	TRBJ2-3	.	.	CASSPVGEDTQYF	TGTGCCAGCTCACCAGTCGGCGAAGATACGCAGTATTTT
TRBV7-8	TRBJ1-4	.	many	CASSQMSLTNEKLFF	TGTGCCAGCAGCCAGATGTCCCTCACTAATGAAAAACTGTTTTTT
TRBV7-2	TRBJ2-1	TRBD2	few	CASSFGLADRALLSYNEQFF	TGTGCCAGCAGCTTCGGACTAGCGGATCGAGCCCTCCTCTCCTACAATGAGCAGTTCTTC
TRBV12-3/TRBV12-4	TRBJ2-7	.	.	CASSQPGRRSEQYF	TGTGCCAGCAGCCAACCGGGACGACGAAGCGAGCAGTACTTC
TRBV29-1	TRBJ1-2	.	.	CSVGGRGGYGYTF	TGCAGCGTTGGGGGCAGGGGAGGATATGGCTACACCTTC
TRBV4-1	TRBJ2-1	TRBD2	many	CASSQGRLRAGDYNEQFF	TGCGCCAGCAGCCAAGGCCGATTGCGGGCGGGAGATTACAATGAGCAGTTCTTC
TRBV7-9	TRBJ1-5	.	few	CASSPTGSGEQPQHF	TGTGCCAGCAGCCCTACAGGGAGTGGTGAGCAGCCCCAGCATTTT
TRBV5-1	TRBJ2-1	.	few	CASSPQDFSYNEQFF	TGCGCCAGCAGCCCACAGGATTTCTCCTACAATGAGCAGTTCTTC
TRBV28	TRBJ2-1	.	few	CASSLGSSNEQFF	TGTGCCAGCAGTTTAGGTAGCAGCAATGAGCAGTTCTTC
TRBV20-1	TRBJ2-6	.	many	CSARDYGALRLGANVLTF	TGCAGTGCTAGAGACTACGGGGCCCTCCGATTAGGGGCCAACGTCCTGACTTTC
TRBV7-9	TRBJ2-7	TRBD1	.	CASSLRQGSYEQYF	TGTGCCAGCAGCTTACGACAGGGATCCTACGAGCAGTACTTC
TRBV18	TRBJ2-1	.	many	CASSPVGAGKTYNEQFF	TGTGCCAGCTCACCCGTAGGGGCGGGAAAGACGTACAATGAGCAGTTCTTC
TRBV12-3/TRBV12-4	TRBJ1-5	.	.	CASSLLGSQPQHF	TGTGCCAGCAGTTTACTTGGATCTCAGCCCCAGCATTTT
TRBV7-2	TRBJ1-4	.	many	CASSLAPPGGREKLFF	TGTGCCAGCAGCTTAGCCCCCCCCGGGGGACGAGAAAAACTGTTTTTT
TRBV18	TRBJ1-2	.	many	CASSPGLYGYTF	TGTGCCAGCTCACCAGGTCTCTATGGCTACACCTTC
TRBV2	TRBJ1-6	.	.	CASARGPYNSPLHF	TGTGCCAGCGCGAGGGGCCCCTATAATTCACCCCTCCACTTT
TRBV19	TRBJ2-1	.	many	CASSIEVGWAFYNEQFF	TGTGCCAGTAGTATAGAGGTCGGATGGGCCTTCTACAATGAGCAGTTCTTC
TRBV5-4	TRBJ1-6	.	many	CASSFQRKGNSPLHF	TGTGCCAGCAGCTTCCAGAGGAAGGGAAATTCACCCCTCCACTTT
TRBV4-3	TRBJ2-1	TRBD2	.	CASSQDFSGGANEQFF	TGCGCCAGCAGCCAAGATTTCAGCGGGGGGGCCAATGAGCAGTTCTTC
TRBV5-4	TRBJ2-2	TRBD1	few	CASSAVPGQGTNTGELFF	TGTGCCAGCAGCGCTGTCCCGGGACAGGGTACGAACACCGGGGAGCTGTTTTTT
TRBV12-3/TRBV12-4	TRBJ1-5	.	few	CASSLVENQPQHF	TGTGCCAGCAGTTTAGTTGAGAATCAGCCCCAGCATTTT
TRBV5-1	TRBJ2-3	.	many	CASSAIPTRNTQYF	TGCGCCAGCAGCGCCATTCCGACTCGGAATACGCAGTATTTT
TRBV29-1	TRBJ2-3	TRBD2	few	CSVVSGLASDTQYF	TGCAGCGTTGTTTCGGGACTAGCCTCAGATACGCAGTATTTT
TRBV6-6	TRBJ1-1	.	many	CASRRQDPTEAFF	TGTGCCAGCAGACGACAGGATCCCACTGAAGCTTTCTTT
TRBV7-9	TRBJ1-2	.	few	CASSLLVRQKNYGYTF	TGTGCCAGCAGCTTACTGGTCAGACAAAAAAACTATGGCTACACCTTC
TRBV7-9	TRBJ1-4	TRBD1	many	CASSTRTGSEKLFF	TGTGCCAGCAGCACTCGGACAGGGTCTGAAAAACTGTTTTTT
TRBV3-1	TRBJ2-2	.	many	CASSQAGTTKNTGELFF	TGTGCCAGCAGCCAAGCCGGGACCACGAAGAACACCGGGGAGCTGTTTTTT
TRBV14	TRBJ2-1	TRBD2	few	CASAPREVYNEQFF	TGTGCCAGCGCGCCCCGGGAGGTCTACAATGAGCAGTTCTTC
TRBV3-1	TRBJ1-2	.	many	CASSHRGGNYGYTF	TGTGCCAGCAGCCACAGGGGCGGAAACTATGGCTACACCTTC
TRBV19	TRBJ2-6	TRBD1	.	CASISRGRANVLTF	TGTGCCAGTATCTCGAGGGGGCGCGCCAACGTCCTGACTTTC
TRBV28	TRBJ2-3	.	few	CASSGAEAGTDTQYF	TGTGCCAGCAGTGGGGCGGAGGCAGGAACAGATACGCAGTATTTT
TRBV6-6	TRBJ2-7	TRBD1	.	CASSRDRGNEQYF	TGTGCCAGCAGCCGGGACAGGGGGAACGAGCAGTACTTC
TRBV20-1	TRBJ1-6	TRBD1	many	CSARQGAGGSPLHF	TGCAGTGCTCGACAGGGGGCCGGGGGTTCACCCCTCCACTTT
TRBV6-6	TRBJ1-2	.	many	CASSWHGAIYGYTF	TGTGCCAGCAGCTGGCACGGCGCTATCTATGGCTACACCTTC
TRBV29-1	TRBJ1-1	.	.	CSVFKLQGQTEAFF	TGCAGCGTTTTCAAACTACAGGGTCAAACTGAAGCTTTCTTT
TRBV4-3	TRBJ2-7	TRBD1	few	CASSQGTGAGYEQYF	TGCGCCAGCAGCCAAGGGACAGGGGCGGGCTACGAGCAGTACTTC
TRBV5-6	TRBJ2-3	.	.	CASSLAGFGTDTQYF	TGTGCCAGCAGCTTGGCAGGGTTTGGCACAGATACGCAGTATTTT
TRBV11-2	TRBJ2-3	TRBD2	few	CASSRRLAMATDTQYF	TGTGCCAGCAGCCGCAGACTAGCGATGGCCACAGATACGCAGTATTTT
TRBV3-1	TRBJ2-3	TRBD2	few	CASSYTTSGGADTQYF	TGTGCCAGCAGTTACACGACTAGCGGGGGGGCAGATACGCAGTATTTT
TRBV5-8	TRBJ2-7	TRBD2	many	CASSWMLAGFGEQYF	TGTGCCAGCAGCTGGATGCTAGCGGGGTTCGGAGAGCAGTACTTC
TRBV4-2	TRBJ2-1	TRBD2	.	CASSPSRGSGSPVVQFF	TGTGCCAGCAGCCCATCCCGGGGTAGCGGGAGTCCGGTTGTGCAGTTCTTC
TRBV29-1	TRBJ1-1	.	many	CSVESVGPANTEAFF	TGCAGCGTTGAATCAGTGGGGCCTGCGAACACTGAAGCTTTCTTT
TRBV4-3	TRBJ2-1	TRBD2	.	CASSPQLAGYSEQFF	TGCGCCAGCAGCCCCCAACTAGCGGGGTACAGTGAGCAGTTCTTC
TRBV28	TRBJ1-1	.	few	CASINTNTEAFF	TGTGCCAGCATTAATACGAACACTGAAGCTTTCTTT
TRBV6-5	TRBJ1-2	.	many	CASSSSGVGYGYTF	TGTGCCAGCAGTTCATCAGGGGTTGGCTATGGCTACACCTTC
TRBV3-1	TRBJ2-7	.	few	CASSTYDEQYF	TGTGCCAGCAGCACTTACGACGAGCAGTACTTC